This paragraph covers one TCR beta chain sequence. In the source study's methods: Reference gene primer amplification yielded estimated nucleated cell counts. TCRdb keeps only in-frame clones here, not all; method: immunoSEQ multiplex PCR. That table gives V, J and clone size, and the DNA gave D and trimming. The table has over 25,000 clones, 84% seen once. After removal of 0 bases from V and 2 bases from J, the junction contained 1 base not matched to a gene. This CDR3 is 15 amino acids long. Germline assignment: CDR1 MNHEY and CDR2 SVGAGI. This record belongs to a study of blood T cell repertoires in COVID-19. Study details: Collection of acute and convalescent COVID-19 samples took place in the United States, Italy and Spain. PBMCs, B-cell-depleted T cells, or T cells were the source of the cDNA or gDNA that made up the material.

This TCR was recovered from a human donor in a cohort sampled during active COVID-19. The chain has TRBV6-5 and TRBJ2-7; 10 bases line up with TRBD2. Sequenced: peripheral blood. CDR3 residues: CASSYSSGGAYEQYF. CDR3 sequence (DNA): TGTGCCAGCAGTTACTCCAGCGGGGGGGCCTACGAGCAGTACTTC.